These 24 T cell receptor beta chains originate from one sample sequenced in a study of early T cells in non-severe SARS-CoV-2 infection. TCRdb passed the 5' RACE reads through MiXCR, listing each CDR3 protein once. This sample has some 46,000 distinct CDR3 sequences; around 6.5% occur once, and the top ten carry less than 25%. Sequencing used whole blood, obtained at baseline. Receptors were obtained from an adult who was a healthcare worker with PCR-confirmed SARS-CoV-2 infection or an uninfected control (not recorded which).

This clonotype was picked up many times. The chain recombines TRBV9 with TRBJ1-6; D possibly corresponds to TRBD1 (5 bases). This CDR3 region has 17 residues. V gave up 0 bases and J gave up 7 bases, with 17 bases separating them. Germline-derived CDR1 and CDR2 are SGDLS and YYNGEE. CDR3 amino acids: CASSVAGLRGSNSPLHF. The CDR3, as DNA: TGTGCCAGCAGCGTAGCGGGGCTTCGGGGCTCAAATTCACCCCTCCACTTT.

This clonotype was seen ten or more times. The V and J genes are TRBV6-2 or TRBV6-3 and TRBJ1-5, with a possible D match to TRBD1 (5 bases). The CDR3 has 13 residues. V shed 6 bases and J shed 5 bases, with 11 bases lying between them. Germline V gives CDR1 MNHEY, CDR2 SVGEGT. The CDR3 spells CASREAGYQPQHF. DNA for the CDR3: TGTGCCAGCAGAGAAGCAGGGTATCAGCCCCAGCATTTT.

This clonotype appeared a few times. The V and J genes are TRBV4-1 and TRBJ2-5, with D possibly being TRBD2 (6 bases). The CDR3 length is 15 residues. Germline loops: CDR1 MGHRA, CDR2 YSYEKL. Trimming removed 0 bases at V and 2 bases at J, with 10 bases between. CDR3 amino acids: CASSQDPGGQETQYF. For the CDR3, the DNA is TGCGCCAGCAGCCAAGATCCCGGGGGACAAGAGACCCAGTACTTC.

V gene TRBV7-6 combines with J gene TRBJ2-7; 13 bases fit TRBD2. Germline V gene data show CDR1 as SGHVS and CDR2 as FNYEAQ. V dropped 6 bases and J dropped 0; count of bases not matched to a gene: 5. CDR3 length: 16 residues. The CDR3 loop is CASSQGLAGTSYEQYF. The CDR3, as DNA: TGTGCCAGCAGTCAGGGACTAGCGGGGACCTCCTACGAGCAGTACTTC.

This clonotype was detected ten times or more. This rearrangement joins TRBV5-4 to TRBJ2-7; 15 nucleotides match TRBD2. With 4 bases clipped from V and 6 bases from J, the junction kept 8 bases outside the gene matches. The germline gives CDR1 SGHNT, CDR2 YYREEE (reference sequence). The length of the CDR3 is 16 residues. CDR3 bases: TGTGCCAGCAGCACCGGGACTAGCGGGAGGTTGGGCGAGCAGTACTTC. It is translated as CASSTGTSGRLGEQYF.

This clonotype showed up many times. The chain uses TRBV7-9 and TRBJ2-5; maybe TRBD2 (5 bases). The CDR3 contains 12 residues. Germline V gene sequence: CDR1 SEHNR, CDR2 FQNEAQ (reference sequence). V was cut by 3 bases and J by 4 bases, with 6 bases left in between. The CDR3 protein is CASSFGGETQYF. In nucleotides, the CDR3 is TGTGCCAGCAGCTTCGGAGGAGAGACCCAGTACTTC. The full variable domain, its missing parts supplied by reference TRBV7-9 and TRBJ2-5, is DTGVSQNPRHKITKRGQNVTFRCDPISEHNRLYWYRQTLGQGPEFLTYFQNEAQLEKSRLLSDRFSAERPKGSFSTLEIQRTEQGDSAMYLCASSFGGETQYFGPGTRLLVL.

This clonotype was detected ten times or more. The V gene is TRBV4-1, the J gene TRBJ2-5; D is uncertain. The CDR3 covers 15 residues. CDR1 is MGHRA, CDR2 YSYEKL, per germline. V was shortened by 3 bases and J by 2 bases, with 13 bases between the two germline ends. The CDR3 coding sequence is TGCGCCAGCAGCCAGCCCGAAGACCCTCAAGAGACCCAGTACTTC. Translating gives CASSQPEDPQETQYF.

This clonotype was recorded at least ten times. The chain couples TRBV27 to TRBJ2-5; D is perhaps TRBD1 (6 bases). Germline loops: CDR1 MNHEY, CDR2 SMNVEV (reference sequence). This CDR3 contains 17 residues. The ends were cut back, 0 bases at V and 2 bases at J, with 16 bases in the middle. The CDR3 DNA sequence: TGTGCCAGCAGTTTATCGATAATAGGGGGAAAGCAAGAGACCCAGTACTTC. Translating gives CASSLSIIGGKQETQYF.

Ten or more counts support this clonotype. The chain joins TRBV11-2 to TRBJ2-1; D is uncertain. The CDR3 runs 13 residues. Germline loops: CDR1 SGHAT, CDR2 FQNNGV. Trimming removed 3 bases at V and 6 bases at J, with 9 bases between. The CDR3 here is CASSFRPTNEQFF. CDR3 DNA sequence: TGTGCCAGCAGCTTCCGCCCCACCAATGAGCAGTTCTTC.

There are many counts of this clonotype. The J gene is TRBJ1-1, the V gene TRBV27; unclear D gene. The germline gives CDR1 MNHEY, CDR2 SMNVEV (reference sequence). The V end lost 1 base, the J end lost 7 bases, and 16 bases lay between the germline ends. The CDR3 is 15 residues long. The CDR3 spells CASSLFKAQSIEAFF. The CDR3 nucleotides are TGTGCCAGCAGTTTATTTAAGGCACAATCGATTGAAGCTTTCTTT.

This clonotype was seen many times. The chain uses TRBV21-1 and TRBJ1-2; the D call of TRBD1 is as the table states it, not checked on the DNA. TRBV21-1 counts as a pseudogene. The CDR3 runs 16 residues. This chain's CDR3 is CASSKELTGGTYGYTF. In DNA, the CDR3 is TGTGCCAGCAGCAAAGAGTTGACAGGGGGGACATATGGCTACACCTTC.

The chain combines TRBV11-2 with TRBJ2-3; the match to TRBD2 covers 8 bases. V was pared by 5 bases and J by 5 bases, with 6 bases of the junction left unmatched. CDR3 length equals 14 residues. CDR1 is SGHAT and CDR2 is FQNNGV in the germline V gene. This chain's CDR3 is CASSQLAGGDTQYF. CDR3 sequence (DNA): TGTGCCAGCAGCCAACTTGCGGGAGGAGATACGCAGTATTTT.

This clonotype has more than one count but fewer than ten. The CDR3 reads CASSFFGTANTGELFF. The CDR3 DNA reads TGTGCCAGCAGCTTTTTCGGGACAGCGAACACCGGGGAGCTGTTTTTT. The chain links TRBV7-9 to TRBJ2-2; 7 bases match TRBD1. Trimming cost V 3 bases and J 0 bases; bases outside gene matches: 4. Germline V lookup: CDR1 SEHNR, CDR2 FQNEAQ (reference sequence). CDR3 length: 16 residues. Variable domain in full (rest from reference TRBV7-9 and TRBJ2-2): DTGVSQNPRHKITKRGQNVTFRCDPISEHNRLYWYRQTLGQGPEFLTYFQNEAQLEKSRLLSDRFSAERPKGSFSTLEIQRTEQGDSAMYLCASSFFGTANTGELFFGEGSRLTVL.

The sample holds a few counts of this clonotype. The chain recombines TRBV12-3 or TRBV12-4 with TRBJ2-1, with 13 bases matching TRBD2. CDR3 size: 14 residues. With V trimmed by 5 bases and J by 6 bases, 1 base remained unmatched. In DNA form, the CDR3 reads TGTGCCAGCAGTACTAGCGGGAGGGTCAATGAGCAGTTCTTC. It is translated as CASSTSGRVNEQFF.

V is TRBV14 and J is TRBJ2-1; TRBD2 matches at 10 bases. From germline, CDR1 is SGHDN and CDR2 FVKESK. The length of the CDR3 is 19 residues. V lost 4 bases, J lost 2 bases, and 14 bases stayed unmatched. The CDR3 sequence is CASSPLGTSVHRAYNEQFF. DNA of the CDR3: TGTGCCAGCAGCCCCCTAGGGACTAGCGTTCATCGGGCCTACAATGAGCAGTTCTTC.

This clonotype was found a few times. The chain employs TRBV4-1 and TRBJ2-5; possible D gene TRBD2, 6 bases. Trimming stripped 2 bases from V and 4 bases from J, with 8 bases between. The CDR3 is made up of 13 amino acids. Germline V CDR1 and CDR2: MGHRA, YSYEKL. The CDR3 loop is CASSQLRGETQYF. The CDR3, as DNA: TGCGCCAGCAGCCAACTGCGGGGAGAGACCCAGTACTTC.

The V call is TRBV7-2, the J call TRBJ2-7, with 9 nucleotides matching TRBD1. The CDR3 length is 14 residues. The germline gives CDR1 SGHTA, CDR2 FQGNSA. The V and J ends lost 4 bases and 4 bases, in that order; junction bases with no gene match: 5. CDR3 in amino acids: CASSSTGGKYEQYF. CDR3 in DNA: TGTGCCAGCAGCTCAACAGGGGGCAAGTACGAGCAGTACTTC.

The chain joins TRBV5-8 to TRBJ2-3; D might be TRBD2 (5 bases). This CDR3 has 14 amino acids. The V gene's germline CDR1 is SGHTS and CDR2 YDEGEE. V lost 0 bases and J 0 bases, leaving 5 bases between the germline ends. The CDR3 DNA sequence: TGTGCCAGCAGCTTGGGGAGGAGCACAGATACGCAGTATTTT. This gives the protein CASSLGRSTDTQYF.

In this sample, this clonotype turned up many times. The chain links TRBV6-2 or TRBV6-3 to TRBJ1-2; no firm D call. The V gene's germline CDR1 is MNHEY and CDR2 SVGEGT. CDR3 length: 11 amino acids. V shed 8 bases and J shed 7 bases, with 11 bases lying between them. The DNA for the CDR3 is TGTGCCAGCTCTGGAATGGGTGGCTACACCTTC. Encoded protein: CASSGMGGYTF.

Ten or more counts support this clonotype. The genes are TRBV20-1 and TRBJ2-1; 9 bases match TRBD2. Trimming removed 2 bases from V and 4 bases from J; junction bases left unmatched: 3. There are 14 residues in the CDR3. In germline, CDR1 is DFQATT, CDR2 SNEGSKA (reference sequence). The CDR3 loop reads CSARQAGGYNEQFF. As DNA, the CDR3 is TGCAGTGCTAGACAAGCGGGGGGATACAATGAGCAGTTCTTC.

This clonotype was counted ten times or more. The rearrangement links TRBV11-3 to TRBJ2-2; possible D gene TRBD1, 6 bases. There are 14 residues in the CDR3. The V gene's germline CDR1 is SGHNT and CDR2 YENEEA. Trimming took off 5 bases at V and 0 bases at J, with 7 bases between the two ends. The DNA of the CDR3 is TGTGCCAGCAGCCGACAGGCGAACACCGGGGAGCTGTTTTTT. This encodes CASSRQANTGELFF.

This clonotype appeared many times. This rearrangement joins TRBV7-9 to TRBJ1-4; D gene unclear. Germline loops: CDR1 SEHNR, CDR2 FQNEAQ (reference sequence). With 6 bases removed from V and 4 bases from J, the gap between germline ends came to 15 bases. The CDR3 loop spans 15 amino acids. The CDR3 DNA is TGTGCCAGCAGTAAAGGTCCAAGCTTTAATGAAAAACTGTTTTTT. Protein sequence: CASSKGPSFNEKLFF.

This clonotype was observed many times. The CDR3 end shows no conserved phenylalanine or tryptophan, and so a read error is likely. The DNA is omitted, as the CDR3 cannot be located on it reliably, and the CDR3 follows TCRdb's listing. V and J are TRBV30 and TRBJ2-7; no DNA check was done on the table's D call, TRBD1. Germline assignment: CDR1 GTSNPN and CDR2 SVGIG (reference sequence). From its first to its last residue, the CDR3 has 12 amino acids. The CDR3 reads CAWSVEGSVPLI.

This clonotype has a count of ten or more. In nucleotides, the CDR3 is TGTGCCAGCAGTTTATGGACTAGCGGAGGGCCCACAGATACGCAGTATTTT. Protein product: CASSLWTSGGPTDTQYF. This sequence joins TRBV28 and TRBJ2-3, with 9 bases fitting TRBD2. The J segment lost 2 bases and the V segment lost 0 bases, leaving 6 bases of the junction unmatched. Germline-derived CDR1 and CDR2 are MDHEN and SYDVKM. This CDR3 has 17 amino acids. Complete variable domain (other parts from reference TRBV28 and TRBJ2-3): DVKVTQSSRYLVKRTGEKVFLECVQDMDHENMFWYRQDPGLGLRLIYFSYDVKMKEKGDIPEGYSVSREKKERFSLILESASTNQTSMYLCASSLWTSGGPTDTQYFGPGTRLTVL.